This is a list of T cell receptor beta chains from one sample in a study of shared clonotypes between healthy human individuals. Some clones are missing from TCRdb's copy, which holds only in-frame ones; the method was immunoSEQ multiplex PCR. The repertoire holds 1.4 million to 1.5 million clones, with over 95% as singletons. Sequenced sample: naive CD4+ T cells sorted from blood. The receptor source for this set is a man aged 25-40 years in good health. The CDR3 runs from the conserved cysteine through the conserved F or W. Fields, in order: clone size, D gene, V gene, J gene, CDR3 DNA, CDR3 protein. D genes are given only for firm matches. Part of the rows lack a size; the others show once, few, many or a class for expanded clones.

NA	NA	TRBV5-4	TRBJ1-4	TGTGCCAGTTCCTTGGGGGGTCGCACTAATGAAAAACTGTTTTTT	CASSLGGRTNEKLFF
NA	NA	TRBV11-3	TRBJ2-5	TGTGCCAGCAGCTTATCCCTCGCCGGTGGAGAGACCCAGTACTTC	CASSLSLAGGETQYF
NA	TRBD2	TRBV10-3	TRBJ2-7	TGTGCCATCAGAAAGACTAGCGGGGACTCCTACGAGCAGTACTTC	CAIRKTSGDSYEQYF
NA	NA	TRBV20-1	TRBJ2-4	TGCAGTGCTAGGCGTACAAACATTCAGTACTTC	CSARRTNIQYF
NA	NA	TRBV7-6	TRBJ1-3	TGTGCCAGCAGCCCGGTTGAAGTCTCTGGAAACACCATATATTTT	CASSPVEVSGNTIYF
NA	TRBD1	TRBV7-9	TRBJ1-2	TGTGCCAGCAGCTTAATTTTAGGGACAGGGAACTATGGCTACACCTTC	CASSLILGTGNYGYTF
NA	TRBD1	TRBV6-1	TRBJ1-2	TGTGCCAGCAGTGAAGCGCTTCAGGGGGCAAACTATGGCTACACCTTC	CASSEALQGANYGYTF
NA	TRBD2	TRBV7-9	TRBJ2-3	TGTGCCAGCAGCCTCGGACTAGCGGGAGGGCTTACGCAGTATTTT	CASSLGLAGGLTQYF
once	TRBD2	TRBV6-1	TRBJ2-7	TGTGCCAGCGGGCAGGGGACTAGGGGTTACGAGCAGTACTTC	CASGQGTRGYEQYF
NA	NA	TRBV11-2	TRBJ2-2	TGTGCCAGCAGCTTTAGAGTAGCGAACACCGGGGAGCTGTTTTTT	CASSFRVANTGELFF
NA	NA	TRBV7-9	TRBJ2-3	TGTGCCAGCAGCCCCCAGGGTGGAACAGATACGCAGTATTTT	CASSPQGGTDTQYF
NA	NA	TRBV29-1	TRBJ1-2	TGCAGCGTTGAAGATCCGGACAGTCCTAAGATCCCCTATGGCTACACCTTC	CSVEDPDSPKIPYGYTF
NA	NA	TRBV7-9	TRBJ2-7	TGTGCCAGCAGCTTAGGTAGGACAGTCGGCGAGCAGTACTTC	CASSLGRTVGEQYF
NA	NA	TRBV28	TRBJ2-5	TGTGCCAGCAGTTTACAGAAAAGGACCCAGTACTTC	CASSLQKRTQYF
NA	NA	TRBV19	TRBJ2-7	TGTGCCAGTAGTCCTCGGGGCCACGAGCAGTACTTC	CASSPRGHEQYF
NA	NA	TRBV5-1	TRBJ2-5	TGCGCCAGCAGCCCCCTGGTGGGACAAAACCAAAAAGAGACCCAGTACTTC	CASSPLVGQNQKETQYF
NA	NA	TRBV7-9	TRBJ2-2	TGTGCCAGCAGCCCCATGAAGAGGGTTAACACCGGGGAGCTGTTTTTT	CASSPMKRVNTGELFF
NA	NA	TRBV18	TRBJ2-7	TGTGCCAGCTCACCACTCGATAACTACGAGCAGTACTTC	CASSPLDNYEQYF
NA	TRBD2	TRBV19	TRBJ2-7	TGTGCCAGTAGGGATGCCGGGACTAGCGGAACGTCTCCCTACGAGCAGTACTTC	CASRDAGTSGTSPYEQYF
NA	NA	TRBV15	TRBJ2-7	TGTGCCACCAGCAGAGGGGACTACGAGCAGTACTTC	CATSRGDYEQYF
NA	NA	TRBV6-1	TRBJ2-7	TGTGCCAGCCTAGGACCGGAGAACGAGCAGTACTTC	CASLGPENEQYF
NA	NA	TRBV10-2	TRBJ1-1	TGCGCCAGCAGTGTTGAGGGAACACGAGAATACACTGAAGCTTTCTTT	CASSVEGTREYTEAFF
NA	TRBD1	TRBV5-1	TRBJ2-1	TGCGCCAGCAGCTCGACAGGGAAAAACAATGAGCAGTTCTTC	CASSSTGKNNEQFF
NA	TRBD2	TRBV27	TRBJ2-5	TGTGCCAGCAGTTTGGATAGGGCGGGAGTAGGGACCCAGTACTTC	CASSLDRAGVGTQYF
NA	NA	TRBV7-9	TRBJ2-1	TGTGCCAGCAGGAAGGCTTCGGGAACGGGTGAGCAGTTCTTC	CASRKASGTGEQFF
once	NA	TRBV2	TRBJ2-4	TGTGCCGGTGACCGGGACAAAAACATTCAGTACTTC	CAGDRDKNIQYF
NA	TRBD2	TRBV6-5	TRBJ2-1	TGTGCCAGCACTCCTCTAGCGGGAGATGAGCAGTTCTTC	CASTPLAGDEQFF
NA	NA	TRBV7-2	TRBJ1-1	TGTGCCAGCAGAAACGGGACACTTAACACTGAAGCTTTCTTT	CASRNGTLNTEAFF
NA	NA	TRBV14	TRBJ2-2	TGTGCCAGCAGCCAACCCCTCGGGCACACCGGGGAGCTGTTTTTT	CASSQPLGHTGELFF
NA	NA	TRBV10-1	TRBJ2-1	TGCGCCATCTTGGGACTTCCACTACCCAATTACAATGAGCAGTTCTTC	CAILGLPLPNYNEQFF
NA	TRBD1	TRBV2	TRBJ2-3	TGTGCCAGCAGACGACAGGGGCCGATGTCGGATACGCAGTATTTT	CASRRQGPMSDTQYF
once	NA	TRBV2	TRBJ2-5	TGTGCCAGCAAGTGGAGTTCACCAGAGACCCAGTACTTC	CASKWSSPETQYF
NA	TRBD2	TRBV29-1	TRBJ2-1	TGCAGCTTTCCGACTAGCGGGAGCTACAATGAGCAGTTCTTC	CSFPTSGSYNEQFF
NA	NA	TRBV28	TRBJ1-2	TGTGCCAGCAGTCTCGACAACTATGGCTACACCTTC	CASSLDNYGYTF
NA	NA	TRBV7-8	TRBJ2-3	TGTGCCAGCAGCCCCGAGGGAGATACGCAGTATTTT	CASSPEGDTQYF
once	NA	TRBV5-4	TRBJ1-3	TGTGCCAGCAGCTTGTCCGAGTCTGGAAACACCATATATTTT	CASSLSESGNTIYF
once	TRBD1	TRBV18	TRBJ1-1	TGTGCCAGCTCAACCGACAGGGGGCTGACTGAAGCTTTCTTT	CASSTDRGLTEAFF
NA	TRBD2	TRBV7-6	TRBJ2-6	TGTGCCAGCAGCCAGTCCAGCGGGAGTGGGGCCAACGTCCTGACTTTC	CASSQSSGSGANVLTF
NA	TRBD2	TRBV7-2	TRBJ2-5	TGTGCCAGCAGCTTAGGGTCGGGAGGGAACCCATTAAGAGAGACCCAGTACTTC	CASSLGSGGNPLRETQYF
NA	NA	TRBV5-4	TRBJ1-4	TGTGCCAGCAGCCCCGGACAACCAACTAATGAAAAACTGTTTTTT	CASSPGQPTNEKLFF
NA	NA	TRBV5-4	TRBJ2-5	TGTGCCAGCAGCTTCGGAGGGGCAGGGAATTCCCCCCAAGAGACCCAGTACTTC	CASSFGGAGNSPQETQYF
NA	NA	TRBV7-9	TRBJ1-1	TGTGCCAGCAGCACACAGGGAGGCGGCACTGAAGCTTTCTTT	CASSTQGGGTEAFF
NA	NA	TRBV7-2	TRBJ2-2	TGTGCCAGCAGCTTATATGGGGTCGGGGAGCTGTTTTTT	CASSLYGVGELFF
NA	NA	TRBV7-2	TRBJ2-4	TGTGCCAGCAGCGCCACTATAGCCAAAAACATTCAGTACTTC	CASSATIAKNIQYF
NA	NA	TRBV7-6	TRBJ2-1	TGTGCCAGCAGCTTAGCCGGGGGCGGGAGCGGTCATGAGCAGTTCTTC	CASSLAGGGSGHEQFF
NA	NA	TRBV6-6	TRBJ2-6	TGTGCCAGCACCCCAGTAGGTGTCAACGTCCTGACTTTC	CASTPVGVNVLTF
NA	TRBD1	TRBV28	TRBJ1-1	TGTGCCAGCACCCGCGGGGCAGGGGGCGGGAACACTGAAGCTTTCTTT	CASTRGAGGGNTEAFF
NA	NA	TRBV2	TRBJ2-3	TGTGCCACTCTACTTGACACCTCCACAGATACGCAGTATTTT	CATLLDTSTDTQYF
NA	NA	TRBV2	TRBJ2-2	TGTGCCAGCAGAACAGGTAGTGGCGGGGAGCTGTTTTTT	CASRTGSGGELFF
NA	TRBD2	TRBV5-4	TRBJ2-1	TGTGCCAGCAGCCCTAGCGGGACCTACAATGAGCAGTTCTTC	CASSPSGTYNEQFF
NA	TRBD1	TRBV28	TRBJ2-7	TGTGCCAGCACCCCCGGACAGGGGTACGAGCAGTACTTC	CASTPGQGYEQYF
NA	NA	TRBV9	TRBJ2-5	TGTGCCAGCAGCCCATCCGGGTGGCGGCAAGAGACCCAGTACTTC	CASSPSGWRQETQYF
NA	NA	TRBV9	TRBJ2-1	TGTGCCAGCAGCGTAGGAGTAAGCGGTAAAAGCTCCTACAATGAGCAGTTCTTC	CASSVGVSGKSSYNEQFF
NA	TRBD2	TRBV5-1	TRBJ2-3	TGCGCCAGCAGTATTGTGGGGGGGACAGATACGCAGTATTTT	CASSIVGGTDTQYF
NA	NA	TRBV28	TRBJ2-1	TGTGCCAGCAGCCCATCGGGGGTAGCGAACAATGAGCAGTTCTTC	CASSPSGVANNEQFF
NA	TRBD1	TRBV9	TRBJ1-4	TGTGCCAGCAGCGCCGGACAGGGCACTAATGAAAAACTGTTTTTT	CASSAGQGTNEKLFF
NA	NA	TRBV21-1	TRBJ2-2	TGTGCCAGCAGCAAATCTCCAGGGGGAGTCACCAAAGCTTTGATCGGGGAGCTGTTTTTT	CASSKSPGGVTKALIGELFF
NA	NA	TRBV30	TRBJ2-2	TGTGCCTGGAGTGGCCAGTCAGGGAGCCGGGGCCACACCGGGGAGCTGTTTTTT	CAWSGQSGSRGHTGELFF